The 10 T cell receptor beta chains presented below share a single source sample, sequenced in a study of cytomegalovirus exposure and HLA in healthy donors (TCRdb year 2017). Library prep was done by the immunoSEQ multiplex PCR assay. For the multiplex PCR, a mixture combining 60 forward primers for TCR Vbeta segments and 13 reverse primers for TCR Jbeta segments was used. This immuneACCESS table, as held by TCRdb, lists in-frame sequences with V and J called but not all clones. Of the missing ones, under half trace to an unresolved V gene in checked studies; the others have no known cause. The sample data list 210,000 or so clones, and around 79% of these were observed just once. The ten largest account for 0.22% of the sample. Sequencing was done on a sample of PBMCs. Source of these receptors: a girl aged 2 to 10 in good health and CMV-seronegative.

The rearrangement links TRBV7-9 to TRBJ2-7; 7 nucleotides line up with TRBD1. The CDR3 consists of 18 residues. The V and J ends lost 8 bases and 2 bases, in that order; junction bases with no gene match: 21. The germline V gene encodes CDR1 SEHNR and CDR2 FQNEAQ (reference sequence). The CDR3 DNA reads TGTGCCAGCTTCTCCTTCGGGGCCGGGACAGTCTTACCCTACGAGCAGTACTTC. Encoded protein: CASFSFGAGTVLPYEQYF.

The V and J genes are TRBV11-2 and TRBJ2-5; 10 bases are shared with TRBD2. Germline CDR1 and CDR2: SGHAT and FQNNGV. The junction had 8 bases not matched to a gene; V was cut back by 0 bases and J by 4 bases. This CDR3 is 17 amino acids long. The CDR3 coding sequence is TGTGCCAGCAGCTTAGATCAGCAAGCGGGGGGGCGAGAGACCCAGTACTTC. Translating gives CASSLDQQAGGRETQYF.

The chain recombines TRBV18 with TRBJ2-7, with 11 bases matching TRBD2. The trim removed 6 bases at V and 3 bases at J, leaving 4 bases unmatched. The CDR3 has 14 residues. The germline gives CDR1 KGHSH, CDR2 LQKENI. CDR3 protein: CASSPLAGGYEQYF. In nucleotides, the CDR3 is TGTGCCAGCTCTCCTCTAGCGGGAGGCTACGAGCAGTACTTC. Using reference TRBV18 and TRBJ2-7 for the parts outside the CDR3, the full variable domain is NAGVMQNPRHLVRRRGQEARLRCSPMKGHSHVYWYRQLPEEGLKFMVYLQKENIIDESGMPKERFSAEFPKEGPSILRIQQVVRGDSAAYFCASSPLAGGYEQYFGPGTRLTVT.

The genes are TRBV13 and TRBJ2-1; tentatively, D is TRBD2 (5 bases). V was pared by 5 bases and J by 10 bases, with 12 bases between. The CDR3 runs 12 residues. Germline-derived CDR1 and CDR2 are PRHDT and FYEKMQ (reference sequence). CDR3 loop: CASSPTSGEQFF. The CDR3 DNA follows: TGTGCCAGCAGCCCGACCTCGGGGGAGCAGTTCTTC.

The V gene is TRBV7-9, the J gene TRBJ1-1; a possible D gene is TRBD1 (5 bases). V was pared by 2 bases and J by 6 bases, with 7 bases between. This CDR3 is 12 amino acids long. Germline CDR1 is SEHNR and CDR2 is FQNEAQ (reference sequence). This chain's CDR3 is CASSLRGSEAFF. CDR3 coding DNA: TGTGCCAGCAGCTTACGGGGGTCTGAAGCTTTCTTT.

The rearrangement joins TRBV4-2 to TRBJ2-7; 11 bases are a match to TRBD2. The CDR3 totals 17 residues. The V gene end was trimmed by 4 bases and the J gene end by 7 bases; junction bases not matched to a gene: 15. Germline loops: CDR1 LGHNA, CDR2 YNFKEQ. CDR3: CASSLQSGTSGFGEQYF. CDR3 in DNA: TGTGCCAGCAGCCTCCAGTCAGGGACTAGCGGTTTCGGGGAGCAGTACTTC.

The chain has TRBV2 and TRBJ2-4, with TRBD1 identical over 7 bases. Germline CDR1 is SNHLY and CDR2 is FYNNEI. There are 13 residues in the CDR3. J lost 5 bases, V lost 8 bases, and 6 bases had no gene match. CDR3 loop: CASGLTGQNIQYF. For the CDR3, the DNA is TGTGCCAGCGGCCTGACAGGGCAAAACATTCAGTACTTC.

This clone turned up a few times. The CDR3 DNA sequence: TGTGCCAGCAGTGCCACTGGTTGGAGTGAAGCTTTCTTT. It yields the protein CASSATGWSEAFF. The chain carries TRBV6-1 and TRBJ1-1; D ambiguous. V lost 4 bases and J 7 bases, leaving 13 bases between the germline ends. Per the germline V gene, CDR1 is MNHNS and CDR2 is SASEGT. There are 13 residues in the CDR3.

This rearrangement joins TRBV7-2 to TRBJ1-2; D not resolved. Trimming shortened V by 5 bases and J by 9 bases, and 13 bases separated the two germline ends. Germline lookup yields CDR1 SGHTA and CDR2 FQGNSA. This CDR3 has 12 residues. CDR3 loop: CASSPSGWSYTF. CDR3 in DNA: TGTGCCAGCAGCCCCTCGGGGTGGAGCTACACCTTC.

The chain has TRBV5-6 and TRBJ1-4, with D perhaps TRBD1 (5 bases). The CDR3 runs 14 residues. Germline CDR1 reads SGHDT; CDR2 reads YYEEEE. V lost 2 bases to trimming and J lost 8 bases, with 13 bases between them. The CDR3 region has the DNA TGTGCCAGCAGCTTCACGCAGGGAGGAGAAAAACTGTTTTTT. It is translated as CASSFTQGGEKLFF.